Below, 15 T cell receptor beta chains from the same sample are listed, as sequenced in a study of blood T cells in healthy people across ages. Next came a second PCR, run for about 7 to 12 cycles, which used a sample-barcoded 5' primer along with a J-beta primer mix. Each CDR3 protein is one row after TCRdb ran MiXCR on the 5' RACE reads. The repertoire consists of around 1.5 million distinct CDR3 sequences, with 35% to 45% occurring once and the leading ten covering 6.5% to 10%. The sample consisted of blood. All receptors derive from a young woman in good health.

V and J are TRBV11-2 and TRBJ2-1; 12 positions match TRBD2. The germline gives CDR1 SGHAT, CDR2 FQNNGV. This CDR3 comprises 14 residues. The trim removed 3 bases at V and 6 bases at J, leaving 0 bases unmatched. The CDR3 bases are TGTGCCAGCAGCTTGACTAGCGGGAGCAATGAGCAGTTCTTC. Its protein product is CASSLTSGSNEQFF. Supplemented by reference TRBV11-2 and TRBJ2-1, the full variable domain reads EAGVAQSPRYKIIEKRQSVAFWCNPISGHATLYWYQQILGQGPKLLIQFQNNGVVDDSQLPKDRFSAERLKGVDSTLKIQPAKLEDSAVYLCASSLTSGSNEQFFGPGTRLTVL.

The chain couples TRBV12-3 or TRBV12-4 to TRBJ2-1; D may be TRBD1 (5 bases). This CDR3 region has 17 residues. Trimming took 1 base from V and 4 from J, leaving 17 bases between them. CDR3 region: CASSLGGAHEYYNEQFF. The DNA for the CDR3 is TGTGCCAGCAGTTTAGGTGGGGCCCACGAATATTACAATGAGCAGTTCTTC.

Only a few counts were recorded for this clonotype. This sequence joins TRBV28 and TRBJ1-6; D gene ambiguous. From germline, CDR1 is MDHEN and CDR2 SYDVKM. V dropped 7 bases and J dropped 7 bases, with 11 bases sitting between them. The CDR3 has 13 residues. The CDR3 loop reads CASISRENSPLHF. The CDR3 DNA reads as TGTGCCAGCATATCGCGGGAAAATTCACCCCTCCACTTT.

J is TRBJ2-1 and V is TRBV6-4; the D gene is possibly TRBD1 (5 bases). The CDR3 is 15 amino acids. Germline CDR1 reads MRHNA; CDR2 reads SNTAGT. The germline V and J ends were trimmed by 7 bases and 4 bases, with 17 bases remaining between them. The CDR3 DNA reads TGTGCCAGCACTCCAGGGCCAGGCACATACAATGAGCAGTTCTTC. Its translation: CASTPGPGTYNEQFF.

The genes are TRBV12-3 or TRBV12-4 and TRBJ2-2; 7 bases agree with TRBD2. This CDR3 spans 16 amino acids. The ends lost 1 base at V and 4 bases at J; junction bases unmatched: 6. The CDR3 DNA reads TGTGCCAGCAGTTTAGGAACGGGAGGAGGCACCGGGGAGCTGTTTTTT. It yields the protein CASSLGTGGGTGELFF.

The table lists this clonotype with a few counts. J is TRBJ2-7 and V is TRBV9; the D gene is possibly TRBD2 (6 bases). CDR3 length equals 15 residues. Germline V gene sequence: CDR1 SGDLS, CDR2 YYNGEE. V was cut by 0 bases and J by 2 bases, with 12 bases left in between. The CDR3 nucleotides are TGTGCCAGCAGCGTAGGGTCCAGACTAGCCTACGAGCAGTACTTC. Protein product: CASSVGSRLAYEQYF.

This clonotype was seen more than once but under ten times. This chain links TRBV7-2 with TRBJ1-5, with D possibly being TRBD1 (5 bases). CDR1 and CDR2 (germline): SGHTA, FQGNSA. This CDR3 contains 15 residues. V was shortened by 6 bases and J by 6 bases, with 18 bases between the two germline ends. The CDR3 region is CASSRTPGLGQPQHF. CDR3 DNA sequence: TGTGCCAGCAGTCGAACCCCAGGGCTGGGTCAGCCCCAGCATTTT.

In this sample, this clonotype turned up a few times. The CDR3 protein is CASSLFTWREKVNEQFF. The CDR3 coding sequence is TGCGCCAGCAGCTTGTTCACGTGGCGGGAGAAGGTCAATGAGCAGTTCTTC. The chain combines TRBV5-1 with TRBJ2-1; TRBD2 aligns across 7 bases. Germline lookup yields CDR1 SGHRS and CDR2 YFSETQ. The CDR3 totals 17 residues. The ends lost 1 base at V and 6 bases at J; junction bases unmatched: 13.

The genes are TRBV24-1 and TRBJ1-2; no reliable D call. There are 13 residues in the CDR3. Germline V CDR1 and CDR2: KGHDR, SFDVKD. With 1 base removed from V and 4 bases from J, the gap between germline ends came to 6 bases. The CDR3 reads CATSDFKGYGYTF. Written as DNA, the CDR3 is TGTGCCACCAGTGATTTCAAAGGCTATGGCTACACCTTC.

V usage is TRBV5-1 and J usage is TRBJ2-4, with TRBD2 identical over 14 bases. CDR1 is SGHRS and CDR2 is YFSETQ in the germline V gene. Unmatched junction bases numbered 8, after V lost 0 bases and J lost 0 bases. The CDR3 runs to 20 residues. For the CDR3, the DNA is TGCGCCAGCAGCTTGGGACTAGCGGGGGGGACAATCGTAGCCAAAAACATTCAGTACTTC. It yields the protein CASSLGLAGGTIVAKNIQYF.

The rearrangement uses TRBV6-5 and TRBJ1-1, with a tentative D call TRBD1 (5 bases). The CDR3 is 17 residues long. V gave up 0 bases and J gave up 4 bases, with 18 bases separating them. Germline V gives CDR1 MNHEY, CDR2 SVGAGI. The CDR3 DNA is TGTGCCAGCAGTTACTCACAGGCCGCCGCTCGGATCACTGAAGCTTTCTTT. Protein: CASSYSQAAARITEAFF.

Only a few counts were recorded for this clonotype. The chain employs TRBV7-9 and TRBJ2-7, with D uncertain. Trimming removed 0 bases at V and 5 bases at J, with 5 bases between. The V gene's germline CDR1 is SEHNR and CDR2 FQNEAQ (reference sequence). The CDR3 covers 12 residues. CDR3 amino acids: CASSLAIHEQYF. In DNA form, the CDR3 reads TGTGCCAGCAGCTTAGCGATCCACGAGCAGTACTTC.

The chain employs TRBV6-5 and TRBJ2-7; D is unclear. The CDR3 consists of 14 residues. Trimming removed 2 bases at V and 7 bases at J, with 15 bases between. Germline-derived CDR1 and CDR2 are MNHEY and SVGAGI. CDR3 sequence reads: CASSYVAGVGEQYF. The CDR3 bases are TGTGCCAGCAGTTACGTAGCTGGAGTTGGTGAGCAGTACTTC.

This clonotype has more than one count but fewer than ten. The chain links TRBV3-1 to TRBJ2-7; a weak D match, TRBD1 (6 bases). The germline V gene encodes CDR1 LGHDT and CDR2 YNNKEL (reference sequence). There are 16 residues in the CDR3. Trimming removed 0 bases at V and 2 bases at J, with 14 bases between. CDR3 amino acids: CASSQDSGQTTYEQYF. CDR3 bases: TGTGCCAGCAGCCAAGATTCAGGACAGACTACCTACGAGCAGTACTTC.

The table lists this clonotype with a few counts. The chain is built from TRBV20-1 and TRBJ2-5; 13 bases are shared with TRBD2. The end of the DNA aligns better with TRBJ2-7, so the J call may be wrong. Looked up from germline, CDR1 is DFQATT and CDR2 is SNEGSKA (reference sequence). The CDR3 is 16 amino acids. CDR3 amino acids: CSALSWTSGSKNEQYF. CDR3 nucleotides: TGCAGTGCTCTCTCTTGGACTAGCGGGAGTAAGAACGAGCAGTACTTC.